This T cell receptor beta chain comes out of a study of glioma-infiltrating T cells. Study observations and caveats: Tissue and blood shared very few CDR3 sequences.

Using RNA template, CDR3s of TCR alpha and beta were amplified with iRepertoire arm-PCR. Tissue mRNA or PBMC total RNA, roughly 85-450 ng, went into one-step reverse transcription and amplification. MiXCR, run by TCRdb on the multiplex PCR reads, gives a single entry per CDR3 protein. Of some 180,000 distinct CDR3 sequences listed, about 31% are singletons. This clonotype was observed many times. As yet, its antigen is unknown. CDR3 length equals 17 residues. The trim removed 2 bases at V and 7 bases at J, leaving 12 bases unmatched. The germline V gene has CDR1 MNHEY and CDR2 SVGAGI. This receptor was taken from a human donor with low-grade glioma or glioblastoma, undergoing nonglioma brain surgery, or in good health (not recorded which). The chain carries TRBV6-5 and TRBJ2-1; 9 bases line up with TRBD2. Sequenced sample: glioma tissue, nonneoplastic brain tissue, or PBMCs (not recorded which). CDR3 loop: CASSYTAAGGRGNEQFF. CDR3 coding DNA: TGTGCCAGCAGTTACACTGCCGCGGGAGGGCGGGGAAATGAGCAGTTCTTC.